The 14 T cell receptor beta chains below all came from one sample that was sequenced in a study of blood T cells in healthy people across ages. Sample-barcoded 5' priming and a J-beta primer mix drove a second PCR of about 6 to 12 cycles. TCRdb analysed the 5' RACE reads with MiXCR anew, one entry per CDR3 protein. The sample has over 500,000 distinct CDR3 sequences; roughly a quarter are singletons. The sample also formed part of further work on T cells of mothers and their children.

Sequenced material: blood. The receptors shown here come from a boy younger than 10 in good health.

About this clonotype itself: One end of the junction fails to match germline, which may point to a read error. V and J are TRBV7-2 and TRBJ2-5; 8 bases are shared with TRBD2. Matching the DNA end better, TRBJ2-7 makes the J call doubtful. Germline V gives CDR1 SGHTA, CDR2 FQGNSA. The CDR3 sequence is 17 residues long. The CDR3 spells CAGSPHPGLGASYEQYF. The DNA of the CDR3 is TGTGCCGGCAGCCCACATCCGGGACTAGGTGCCTCCTACGAGCAGTACTTC.

The count of this clonotype is one. The V gene is TRBV4-1, the J gene TRBJ2-7; D remains ambiguous. The V end lost 1 base, the J end lost 2 bases, and 9 bases lay between the germline ends. CDR3 length: 14 amino acids. Germline assignment: CDR1 MGHRA and CDR2 YSYEKL. In DNA form, the CDR3 reads TGCGCCAGCAGCCAAGCGGGCCGCCCCTACGAGCAGTACTTC. Its translation is CASSQAGRPYEQYF.

This chain uses TRBV29-1 with TRBJ1-2; 8 nucleotides agree with TRBD1. The CDR3 runs 12 residues. Germline CDR1 and CDR2: SQVTM and ANQGSEA. With V trimmed by 2 bases and J by 8 bases, 4 bases remained unmatched. The CDR3 nucleotides are TGCAGCGTTGAAAAGCGGGACAGGGGCTACACCTTC. Translation: CSVEKRDRGYTF.

The chain combines TRBV6-5 with TRBJ2-3, with D hard to call. V shed 4 bases and J shed 0 bases, with 11 bases lying between them. Germline CDR1 MNHEY, CDR2 SVGAGI. The CDR3 covers 15 residues. CDR3 region: CASSFGYSSTDTQYF. In DNA form, the CDR3 reads TGTGCCAGCAGTTTTGGGTACTCTAGCACAGATACGCAGTATTTT.

This clonotype was counted ten times or more. The gene calls are TRBV11-2 and TRBJ2-5; 9 nucleotides line up with TRBD2. The J segment lost 3 bases and the V segment lost 5 bases, leaving 7 bases of the junction unmatched. CDR1 and CDR2 (germline): SGHAT, FQNNGV. CDR3 length: 15 amino acids. CDR3 DNA: TGTGCCAGCAGCGTGGGGGTAGCGGGGGAAGAGACCCAGTACTTC. Amino acid sequence: CASSVGVAGEETQYF. Full variable domain (missing parts from reference TRBV11-2 and TRBJ2-5): EAGVAQSPRYKIIEKRQSVAFWCNPISGHATLYWYQQILGQGPKLLIQFQNNGVVDDSQLPKDRFSAERLKGVDSTLKIQPAKLEDSAVYLCASSVGVAGEETQYFGPGTRLLVL.

The V and J genes are TRBV20-1 and TRBJ1-5; D is undetermined. CDR1 is DFQATT and CDR2 is SNEGSKA in the germline V gene (reference sequence). Trimming left V 6 bases short and J 1 base short, with 10 bases between. The CDR3 spans 13 residues. CDR3 residues: CSAVGSSNQPQHF. In DNA form, the CDR3 reads TGCAGTGCGGTCGGGAGCAGCAATCAGCCCCAGCATTTT.

This clonotype was recorded at least ten times. The gene calls are TRBV7-3 and TRBJ2-2; D unclear. Germline V CDR1 and CDR2: SGHTA, FQGTGA. Trimming took off 6 bases at V and 4 bases at J, with 3 bases between the two ends. CDR3 length: 11 residues. The CDR3 here is CASSFTGELFF. CDR3 nucleotide sequence: TGTGCCAGCAGTTTCACCGGGGAGCTGTTTTTT.

This clonotype was counted a few times. J is TRBJ1-2 and V is TRBV6-1, with D unresolved. The CDR3 loop spans 13 amino acids. Germline V gene lookup returns CDR1 MNHNS and CDR2 SASEGT. The V end lost 1 base, the J end lost 13 bases, and 16 bases lay between the germline ends. DNA for the CDR3: TGTGCCAGCAGTGAAGTGTCCTCTTCCCTAACCACCTTC. Amino acids: CASSEVSSSLTTF.

The chain combines TRBV4-3 with TRBJ2-3; 7 nucleotides align to TRBD2. The V gene end was trimmed by 4 bases and the J gene end by 0 bases; junction bases not matched to a gene: 7. In germline, CDR1 is LGHNA, CDR2 YSLEER. This CDR3 is 16 amino acids long. This chain's CDR3 is CASSPQLATSTDTQYF. CDR3 sequence (DNA): TGCGCCAGCAGCCCACAACTAGCGACTAGCACAGATACGCAGTATTTT.

This chain uses TRBV28 with TRBJ2-1; 15 nucleotides match TRBD2. The germline CDR1 and CDR2 sequences are MDHEN and SYDVKM. Trimming removed 7 bases from V and 4 bases from J; junction bases left unmatched: 17. The CDR3 totals 20 residues. CDR3 DNA: TGTGCCAGCACCGAATCGTATGCCTTGGGACTAGCGGGGGGTTACAATGAGCAGTTCTTC. Translation gives CASTESYALGLAGGYNEQFF.

The chain combines TRBV6-5 with TRBJ2-7; the D gene is possibly TRBD2 (7 bases). The germline V and J ends were trimmed by 6 bases and 0 bases, with 15 bases remaining between them. Germline V lookup: CDR1 MNHEY, CDR2 SVGAGI. The CDR3 covers 15 residues. The CDR3 loop is CASSEGGASSYEQYF. In DNA form, the CDR3 reads TGTGCCAGCAGCGAGGGGGGGGCGAGCTCCTACGAGCAGTACTTC.

The chain carries TRBV27 and TRBJ2-5, with D tentatively TRBD2 (6 bases). The CDR3 has 14 residues. The V gene's germline CDR1 is MNHEY and CDR2 SMNVEV (reference sequence). V was shortened by 5 bases and J by 5 bases, with 15 bases between the two germline ends. For the CDR3, the DNA is TGTGCCAGCAGTCCCCGGGGGATAGGGGAGACCCAGTACTTC. Translated: CASSPRGIGETQYF.

V and J are TRBV9 and TRBJ2-7, with D perhaps matching TRBD1 (5 bases). Germline assignment: CDR1 SGDLS and CDR2 YYNGEE. V lost 0 bases, J lost 2 bases, and 21 bases lay in between. The CDR3 sequence is 18 residues long. The CDR3, as DNA: TGTGCCAGCAGCGTAGGCCAGGGCAGAGACGTCTCTACCTACGAGCAGTACTTC. Translated, it gives CASSVGQGRDVSTYEQYF. Filled out from reference TRBV9 and TRBJ2-7, the complete variable domain reads DSGVTQTPKHLITATGQRVTLRCSPRSGDLSVYWYQQSLDQGLQFLIQYYNGEERAKGNILERFSAQQFPDLHSELNLSSLELGDSALYFCASSVGQGRDVSTYEQYFGPGTRLTVT.

Worth noting for this clonotype: The junction departs from germline at one end; a sequencing error may be responsible. The rearrangement links TRBV7-2 to TRBJ2-5; D not certain. The CDR3 totals 16 residues. Looked up from germline, CDR1 is SGHTA and CDR2 is FQGNSA. The CDR3 sequence is CASSPHPLNGVETQCF. For the CDR3, the DNA is TGTGCCAGCAGCCCACACCCACTGAACGGAGTGGAGACCCAGTGCTTC.